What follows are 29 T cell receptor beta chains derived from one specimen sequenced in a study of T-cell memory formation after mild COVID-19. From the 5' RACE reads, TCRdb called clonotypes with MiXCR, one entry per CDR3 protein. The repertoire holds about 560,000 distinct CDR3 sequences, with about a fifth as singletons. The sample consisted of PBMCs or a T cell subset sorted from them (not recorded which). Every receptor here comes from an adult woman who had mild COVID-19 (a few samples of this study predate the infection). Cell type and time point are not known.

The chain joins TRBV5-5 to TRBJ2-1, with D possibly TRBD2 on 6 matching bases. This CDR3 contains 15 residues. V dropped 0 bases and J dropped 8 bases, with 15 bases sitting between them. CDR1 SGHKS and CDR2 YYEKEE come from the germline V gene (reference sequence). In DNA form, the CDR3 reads TGTGCCAGCAGCTTGGAGCCGGCCAGGGAGGATGAGCAGTTCTTC. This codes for CASSLEPAREDEQFF.

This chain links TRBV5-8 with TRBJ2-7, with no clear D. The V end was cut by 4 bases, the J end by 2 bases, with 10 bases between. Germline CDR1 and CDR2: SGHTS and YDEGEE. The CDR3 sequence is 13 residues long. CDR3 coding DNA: TGTGCCAGCAGCCCAGTGGGTACCTACGAGCAGTACTTC. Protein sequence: CASSPVGTYEQYF. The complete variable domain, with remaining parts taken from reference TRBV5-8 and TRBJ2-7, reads EAGVTQSPTHLIKTRGQQATLRCSPISGHTSVYWYQQALGLGLQFLLWYDEGEERNRGNFPPRFSGRQFPNYSSELNVNALELEDSALYLCASSPVGTYEQYFGPGTRLTVT.

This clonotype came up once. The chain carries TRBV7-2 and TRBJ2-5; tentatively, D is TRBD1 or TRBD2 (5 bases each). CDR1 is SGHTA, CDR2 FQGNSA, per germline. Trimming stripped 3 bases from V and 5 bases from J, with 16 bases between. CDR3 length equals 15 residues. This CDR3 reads CASSLAWGRWETQYF. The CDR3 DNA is TGTGCCAGCAGCTTGGCGTGGGGACGTTGGGAGACCCAGTACTTC.

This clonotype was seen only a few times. The CDR3 bases are TGTGCCAGCAGTGGACAGGGTGAGGGCTACACCTTC. It codes for CASSGQGEGYTF. The rearrangement uses TRBV12-3 or TRBV12-4 and TRBJ1-2; 8 bases fit TRBD1. V lost 5 bases to trimming and J lost 8 bases; unmatched junction nucleotides: 4. The CDR3 length is 12 residues.

The CDR3 nucleotides read TGTGCCAGCAGCTACCTCCTCTTTACCTACAATGAGCAGTTCTTC. Its protein product is CASSYLLFTYNEQFF. J is TRBJ2-1 and V is TRBV5-6; no definite D call. This CDR3 comprises 15 residues. Germline V gene sequence: CDR1 SGHDT, CDR2 YYEEEE. V lost 3 bases, J lost 2 bases, and 12 bases lay in between.

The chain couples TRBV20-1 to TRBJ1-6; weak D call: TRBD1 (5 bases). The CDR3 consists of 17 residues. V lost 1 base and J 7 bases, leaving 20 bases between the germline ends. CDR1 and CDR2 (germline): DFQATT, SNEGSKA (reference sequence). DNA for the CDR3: TGCAGTGCTAGAGCAACAGGCAGGGAAATATCAAATTCACCCCTCCACTTT. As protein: CSARATGREISNSPLHF.

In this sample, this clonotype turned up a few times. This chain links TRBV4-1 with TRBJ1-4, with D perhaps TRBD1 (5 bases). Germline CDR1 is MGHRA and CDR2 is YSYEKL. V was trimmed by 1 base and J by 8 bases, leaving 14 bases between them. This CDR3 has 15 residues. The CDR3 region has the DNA TGCGCCAGCAGCCAAGGGACAACCCCGGGCGAAAAACTGTTTTTT. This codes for CASSQGTTPGEKLFF.

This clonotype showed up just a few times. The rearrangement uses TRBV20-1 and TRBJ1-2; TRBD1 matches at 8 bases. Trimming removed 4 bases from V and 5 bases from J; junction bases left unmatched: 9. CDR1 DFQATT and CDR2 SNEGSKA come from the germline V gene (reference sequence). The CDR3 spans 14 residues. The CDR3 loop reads CSAINLGQGYGYTF. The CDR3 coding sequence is TGCAGTGCTATAAACCTAGGACAGGGTTATGGCTACACCTTC.

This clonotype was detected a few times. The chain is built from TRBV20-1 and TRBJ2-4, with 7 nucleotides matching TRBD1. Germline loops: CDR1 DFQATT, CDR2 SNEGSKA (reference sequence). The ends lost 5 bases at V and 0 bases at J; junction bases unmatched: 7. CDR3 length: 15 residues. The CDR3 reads CSAPGTAVAKNIQYF. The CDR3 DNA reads TGCAGTGCTCCTGGGACAGCTGTAGCCAAAAACATTCAGTACTTC.

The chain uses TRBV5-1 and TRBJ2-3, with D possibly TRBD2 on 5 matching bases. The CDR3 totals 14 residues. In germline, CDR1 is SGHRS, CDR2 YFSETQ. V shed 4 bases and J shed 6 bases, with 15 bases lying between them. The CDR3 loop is CASSQRGPPDTQYF. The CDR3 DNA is TGCGCCAGCAGCCAGAGAGGGCCGCCTGATACGCAGTATTTT. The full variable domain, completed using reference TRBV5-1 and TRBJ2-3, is KAGVTQTPRYLIKTRGQQVTLSCSPISGHRSVSWYQQTPGQGLQFLFEYFSETQRNKGNFPGRFSGRQFSNSRSEMNVSTLELGDSALYLCASSQRGPPDTQYFGPGTRLTVL.

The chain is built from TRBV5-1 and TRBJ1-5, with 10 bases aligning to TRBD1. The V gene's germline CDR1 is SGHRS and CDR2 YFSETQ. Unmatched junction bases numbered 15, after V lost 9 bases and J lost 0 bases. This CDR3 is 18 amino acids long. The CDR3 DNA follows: TGCGCCACCCGGGACAGGGGAAGAAATAAGGCTAGCAATCAGCCCCAGCATTTT. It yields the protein CATRDRGRNKASNQPQHF.

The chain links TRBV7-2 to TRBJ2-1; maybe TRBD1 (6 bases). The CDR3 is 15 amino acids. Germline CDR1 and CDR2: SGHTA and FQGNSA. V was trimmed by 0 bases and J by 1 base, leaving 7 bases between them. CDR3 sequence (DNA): TGTGCCAGCAGCTTAGCAACAGGGTCCTACAATGAGCAGTTCTTC. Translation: CASSLATGSYNEQFF.

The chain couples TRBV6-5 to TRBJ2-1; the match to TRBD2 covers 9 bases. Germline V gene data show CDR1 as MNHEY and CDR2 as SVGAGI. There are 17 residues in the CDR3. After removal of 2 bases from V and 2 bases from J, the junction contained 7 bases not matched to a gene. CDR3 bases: TGTGCCAGCAGTTACACTTTCTCTAGCGGGACCTACAATGAGCAGTTCTTC. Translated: CASSYTFSSGTYNEQFF.

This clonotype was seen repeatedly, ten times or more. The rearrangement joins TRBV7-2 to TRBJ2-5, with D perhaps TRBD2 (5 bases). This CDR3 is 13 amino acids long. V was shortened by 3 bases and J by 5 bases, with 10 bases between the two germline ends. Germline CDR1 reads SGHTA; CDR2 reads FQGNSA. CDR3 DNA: TGTGCCAGCAGCTTTGGACTCCCTGAGACCCAGTACTTC. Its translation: CASSFGLPETQYF.

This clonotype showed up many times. The CDR3 spells CASSRVGGTEAFF. CDR3 DNA sequence: TGCGCCAGCAGCCGGGTTGGGGGGACTGAAGCTTTCTTT. This chain links TRBV5-1 with TRBJ1-1; the D gene is possibly TRBD1 (5 bases). The germline V gene has CDR1 SGHRS and CDR2 YFSETQ. The CDR3 loop spans 13 amino acids. V gave up 4 bases and J gave up 5 bases, with 12 bases separating them. Supplemented by reference TRBV5-1 and TRBJ1-1, the full variable domain reads KAGVTQTPRYLIKTRGQQVTLSCSPISGHRSVSWYQQTPGQGLQFLFEYFSETQRNKGNFPGRFSGRQFSNSRSEMNVSTLELGDSALYLCASSRVGGTEAFFGQGTRLTVV.

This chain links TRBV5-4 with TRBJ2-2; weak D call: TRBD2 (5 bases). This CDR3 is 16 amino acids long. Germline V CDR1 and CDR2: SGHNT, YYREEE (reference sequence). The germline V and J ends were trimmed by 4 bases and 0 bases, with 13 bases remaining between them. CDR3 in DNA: TGTGCCAGCAGCCAGGAGGTCGGCGCGAACACCGGGGAGCTGTTTTTT. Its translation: CASSQEVGANTGELFF.

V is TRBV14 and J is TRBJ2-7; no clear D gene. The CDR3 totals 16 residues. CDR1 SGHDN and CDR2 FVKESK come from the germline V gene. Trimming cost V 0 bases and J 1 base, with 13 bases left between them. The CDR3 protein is CASSQDRSRFSYEQYF. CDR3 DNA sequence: TGTGCCAGCAGCCAAGATCGATCCAGGTTTTCCTACGAGCAGTACTTC.

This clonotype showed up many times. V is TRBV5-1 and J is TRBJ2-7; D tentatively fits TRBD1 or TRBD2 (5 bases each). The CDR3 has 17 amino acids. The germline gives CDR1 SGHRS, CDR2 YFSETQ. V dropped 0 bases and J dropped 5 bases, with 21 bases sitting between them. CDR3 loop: CASSLGGDGTFLHEQYF. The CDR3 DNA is TGCGCCAGCAGCTTGGGAGGGGACGGCACCTTCCTACACGAGCAGTACTTC.

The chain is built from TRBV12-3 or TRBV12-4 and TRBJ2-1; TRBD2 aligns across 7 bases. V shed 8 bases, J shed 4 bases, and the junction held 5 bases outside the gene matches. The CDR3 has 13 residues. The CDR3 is CASGRGTYNEQFF. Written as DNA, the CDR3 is TGTGCCAGCGGGAGGGGCACTTACAATGAGCAGTTCTTC.

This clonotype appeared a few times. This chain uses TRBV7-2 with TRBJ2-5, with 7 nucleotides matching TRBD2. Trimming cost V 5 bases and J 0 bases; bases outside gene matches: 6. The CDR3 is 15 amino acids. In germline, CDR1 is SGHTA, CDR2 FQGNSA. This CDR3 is CASSLSSGYQETQYF. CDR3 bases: TGTGCCAGCAGCCTTTCTAGCGGTTACCAAGAGACCCAGTACTTC.

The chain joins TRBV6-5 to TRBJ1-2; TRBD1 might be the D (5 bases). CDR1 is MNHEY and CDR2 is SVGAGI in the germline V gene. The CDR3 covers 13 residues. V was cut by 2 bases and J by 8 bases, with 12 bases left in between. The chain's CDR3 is CASSYRDGRGYTF. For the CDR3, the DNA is TGTGCCAGCAGTTACAGGGACGGACGCGGCTACACCTTC.

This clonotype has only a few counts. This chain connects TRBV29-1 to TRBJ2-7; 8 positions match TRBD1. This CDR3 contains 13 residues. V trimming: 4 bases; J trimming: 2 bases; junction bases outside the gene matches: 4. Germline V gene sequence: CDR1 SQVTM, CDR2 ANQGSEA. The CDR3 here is CSVARTGPYEQYF. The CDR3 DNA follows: TGCAGCGTTGCCAGGACAGGGCCCTACGAGCAGTACTTC.

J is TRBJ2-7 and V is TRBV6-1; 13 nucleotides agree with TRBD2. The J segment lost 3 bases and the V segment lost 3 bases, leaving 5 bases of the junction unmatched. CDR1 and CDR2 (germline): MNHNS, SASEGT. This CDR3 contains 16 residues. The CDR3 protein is CASSEGLAGMLYEQYF. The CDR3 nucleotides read TGTGCCAGCAGTGAGGGACTAGCGGGGATGCTCTACGAGCAGTACTTC.

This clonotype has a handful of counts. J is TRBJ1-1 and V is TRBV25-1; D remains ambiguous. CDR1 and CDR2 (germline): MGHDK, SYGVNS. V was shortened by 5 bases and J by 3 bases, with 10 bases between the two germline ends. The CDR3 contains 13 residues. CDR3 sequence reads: CASSRRWDTEAFF. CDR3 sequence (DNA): TGTGCCAGCAGTCGACGATGGGACACTGAAGCTTTCTTT.

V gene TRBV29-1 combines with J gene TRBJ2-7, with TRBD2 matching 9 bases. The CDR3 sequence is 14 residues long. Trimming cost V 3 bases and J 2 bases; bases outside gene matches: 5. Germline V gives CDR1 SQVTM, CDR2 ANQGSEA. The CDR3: CSVEVAGEPYEQYF. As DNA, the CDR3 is TGCAGCGTTGAGGTAGCGGGAGAGCCCTACGAGCAGTACTTC.

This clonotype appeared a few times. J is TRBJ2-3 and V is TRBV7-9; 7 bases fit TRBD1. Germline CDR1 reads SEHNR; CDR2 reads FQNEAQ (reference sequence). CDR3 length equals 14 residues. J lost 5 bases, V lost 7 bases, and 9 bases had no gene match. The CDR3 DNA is TGTGCCAGCACCGTGACAGGGACGATAGATACGCAGTATTTT. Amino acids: CASTVTGTIDTQYF.

In nucleotides, the CDR3 is TGTGCCAGCAGCCGGACAGGGCGCACCGGGGAGCTGTTTTTT. This codes for CASSRTGRTGELFF. The chain has TRBV7-9 and TRBJ2-2, with TRBD1 identical over 8 bases. V lost 5 bases and J lost 4; bases outside the gene matches: 3. CDR1 and CDR2 from the germline V gene are SEHNR and FQNEAQ (reference sequence). The CDR3 is 14 amino acids.

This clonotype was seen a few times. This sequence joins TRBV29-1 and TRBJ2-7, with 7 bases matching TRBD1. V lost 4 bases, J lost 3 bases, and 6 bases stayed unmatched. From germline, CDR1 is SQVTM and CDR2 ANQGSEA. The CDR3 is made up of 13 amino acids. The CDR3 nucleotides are TGCAGCGTTGGGACAGGAACCGGCTACGAGCAGTACTTC. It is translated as CSVGTGTGYEQYF.

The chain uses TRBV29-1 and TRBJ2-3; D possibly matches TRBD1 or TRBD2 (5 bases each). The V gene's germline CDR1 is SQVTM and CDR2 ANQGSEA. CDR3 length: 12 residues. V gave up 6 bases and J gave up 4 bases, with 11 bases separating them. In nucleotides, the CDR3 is TGCAGCGTCGGGGACGGTCCAGATACGCAGTATTTT. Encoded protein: CSVGDGPDTQYF.